Below, one T cell receptor beta chain is given with its context. CDR1 and CDR2 (germline): MRHNA, SNTAGT. The CDR3 runs to 15 residues. The V gene lost 3 bases and the J gene lost 4 bases, with 13 bases spanning the gap. Per the original data handling: By means of reference gene primer amplification, nucleated cell counts were estimated. Only in-frame clones appear in the TCRdb table, and some are missing; sequencing was by immunoSEQ multiplex PCR. D and trimming were read from the DNA, whereas the V and J calls and clone size are those reported in that table. Among some 200,000 clones listed, 85% to 90% were seen once. The data are from a study of blood T cell repertoires in COVID-19. In the study overall: The study drew acute and convalescent COVID-19 samples from the United States, Italy and Spain.

The rearrangement joins TRBV6-4 to TRBJ1-5; weak D call: TRBD1 (5 bases). The receptor comes from a woman between 18 and 29 years old who had recovered from COVID-19. Sequencing was performed on peripheral blood. Written as DNA, the CDR3 is TGTGCCAGCAGTGATTTACCAGGGCGAAATCAGCCCCAGCATTTT. This sequence encodes CASSDLPGRNQPQHF.